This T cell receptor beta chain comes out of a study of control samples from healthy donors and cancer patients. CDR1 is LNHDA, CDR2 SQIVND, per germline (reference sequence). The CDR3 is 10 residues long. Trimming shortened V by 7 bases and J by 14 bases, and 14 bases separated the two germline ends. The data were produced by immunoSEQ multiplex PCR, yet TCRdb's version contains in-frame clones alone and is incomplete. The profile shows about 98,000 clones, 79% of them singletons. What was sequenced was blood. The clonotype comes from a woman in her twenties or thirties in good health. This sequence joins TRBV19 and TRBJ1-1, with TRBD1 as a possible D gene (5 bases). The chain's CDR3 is CASTRGTWFF. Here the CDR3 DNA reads TGTGCCAGTACTCGGGGCACTTGGTTCTTT. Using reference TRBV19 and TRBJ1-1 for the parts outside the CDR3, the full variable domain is DGGITQSPKYLFRKEGQNVTLSCEQNLNHDAMYWYRQDPGQGLRLIYYSQIVNDFQKGDIAEGYSVSREKKESFPLTVTSAQKNPTAFYLCASTRGTWFFGQGTRLTVV.